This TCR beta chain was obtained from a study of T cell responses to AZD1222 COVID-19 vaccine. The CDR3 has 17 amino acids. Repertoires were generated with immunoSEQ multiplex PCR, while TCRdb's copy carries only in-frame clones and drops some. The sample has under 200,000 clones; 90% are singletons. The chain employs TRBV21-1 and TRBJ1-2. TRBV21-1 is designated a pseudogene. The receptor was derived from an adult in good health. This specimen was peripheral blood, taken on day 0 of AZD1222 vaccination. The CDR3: CASRKKIRDPQVDGYTF. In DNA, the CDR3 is TGTGCCAGCAGGAAAAAGATTAGGGACCCCCAGGTCGATGGCTACACCTTC.